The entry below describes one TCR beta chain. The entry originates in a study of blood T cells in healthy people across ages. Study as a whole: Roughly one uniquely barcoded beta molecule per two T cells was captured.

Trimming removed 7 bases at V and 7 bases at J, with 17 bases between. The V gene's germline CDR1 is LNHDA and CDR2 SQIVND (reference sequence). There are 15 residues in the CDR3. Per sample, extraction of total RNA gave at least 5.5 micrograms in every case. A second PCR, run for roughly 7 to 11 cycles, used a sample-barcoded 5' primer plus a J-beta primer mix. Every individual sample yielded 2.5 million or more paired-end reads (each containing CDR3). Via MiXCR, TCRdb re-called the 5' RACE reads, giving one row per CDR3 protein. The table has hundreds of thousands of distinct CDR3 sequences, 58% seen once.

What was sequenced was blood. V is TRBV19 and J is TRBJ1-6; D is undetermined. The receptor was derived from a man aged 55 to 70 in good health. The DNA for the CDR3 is TGTGCCAGTAACCCGAGGGCCGCCGAGAATTCACCCCTCCACTTT. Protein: CASNPRAAENSPLHF.